What follows is one T cell receptor (beta chain) and its context. This clone was seen a single time. It has no known antigen specificity. It has no much larger one-base neighbor in the sample; base qualities were not kept. The immunoSEQ Assay, a bias-controlled multiplex PCR, was used to amplify TCRbeta CDR3 regions from genomic DNA. Turning to the authors' computational methods: Nucleated cell counts per sample were estimated from amplification of reference gene primers within the assay. Sequence reads were collapsed and filtered to measure the absolute abundance of every unique TCRbeta CDR3 rearrangement. For each sample, productive Simpson clonality was calculated as the square root of Simpson's diversity index over productive rearrangements. Not all clones reach the TCRdb copy of this immuneACCESS table, which keeps in-frame sequences only. Checked studies attribute under half of the gap to unresolved V genes and leave the rest unexplained. Clone size and the V and J calls come from that table; the DNA yielded D and trimming. The sample table shows 110,000 or so clones, and about three quarters are seen once. The biggest ten clones account for roughly 5.6% of the sample.

The CDR3 covers 14 residues, taking in both the cysteine and the phenylalanine. This entry keeps only the CDR3 DNA: 42 bases, framed from base 1. V loses 1 base, J loses 5 bases, and the germline ends lie 9 bases apart. As encoded in the germline V gene (reference sequence), CDR1 is LNHNV while CDR2 is YYDKDF. The data were obtained in a study of blood T cell repertoires in COVID-19 (dated by TCRdb to the early 2020s). Some background on the complete study: Samples covering the acute and convalescent phases of COVID-19 were provided by collaborators in the United States, Italy and Spain. Samples were obtained from the ongoing ImmuneRACE study (first 160 participants) and from over a thousand subjects provided by 6 global collaborators. Sample metadata almost always included a de-identified subject ID, COVID-19 status, age in years and sex. The repertoires were released in a freely available public database meant as a resource for research on the immune response to SARS-CoV-2. Subjects who had been exposed to COVID-19, were actively infected with it, or had recovered from it provided the deeply sampled blood TCRbeta repertoires that made up the dataset. Where HLA class I and class II types were available, the types were taken from metadata supplied by the sample provider, not from assay-based typing. The material from the prospective study consisted of cDNA or gDNA derived from T cells, B-cell-depleted T cells, or PBMCs. Points the paper makes about the study in general: The quantity of clinical and demographic metadata differed by source and by participant and was supplied without curation.

Collaborating institutions collected whole blood in K2EDTA tubes following their own protocols. For TCRbeta analysis, collaborators shipped samples as frozen whole blood, isolated PBMCs, or DNA extracted from either of those sample types. The TCR originated in a man in his 70s with acute or convalescent COVID-19. The sample consisted of peripheral blood. This chain joins TRBV15 to TRBJ2-1, with an unclear D gene assignment. The CDR3 protein sequence reads: CATSRVLADNEQFF. The sequenced DNA: TGTGCCACCAGCAGAGTCTTAGCAGACAATGAGCAGTTCTTC.